This T cell receptor beta chain was found in a study of spatial heterogeneity in lung cancer. At the level of the study: Detection consistently captured more beta-chain sequences than alpha-chain sequences. Study-level points and caveats: How many expanded intratumoral alpha and beta TCRs were present tracked the tumor mutation count, which was a count of nonsynonymous mutations.

Indicated time point: sample taken at primary tumor resection. Unsorted whole RNA from tumor, nontumor lung or frozen PBMC underwent sequencing. A single record per CDR3 protein comes from TCRdb applying MiXCR to the 5' RACE reads. Here the sample spans 15,000 to 20,000 distinct CDR3 sequences, roughly a tenth being singletons. This clonotype has just a few counts. Antigen specificity is unknown. Because this beta chain is a stray read in a library intended to capture alpha chains, its abundance should not be given much weight. The ends were cut back, 1 base at V and 0 bases at J, with 24 bases in the middle. The CDR3 runs 20 residues. Looked up from germline, CDR1 is DFQATT and CDR2 is SNEGSKA (reference sequence).

The specimen was lung tumor tissue, collected at surgery. J is TRBJ2-2 and V is TRBV20-1; D not certain. The receptor was isolated from a female donor with early-stage non-small cell lung cancer. The CDR3 loop reads CSARVLSPGPPTANTGELFF. The CDR3 DNA is TGCAGTGCTAGAGTCCTTTCTCCCGGACCACCAACAGCGAACACCGGGGAGCTGTTTTTT.